The 9 T cell receptor beta chains below were found in one sample sequenced in a study of cytomegalovirus exposure and HLA in healthy donors. Primers for the PCR totalled 60 Vbeta and 13 Jbeta. The method was immunoSEQ multiplex PCR; TCRdb's version includes in-frame clones alone and lacks a portion of them. The data show 150,000 to 200,000 clones, approximately 73% seen once. Sequencing input: PBMCs. These receptors were taken from a woman between 18 and 30 years old in good health and CMV-seropositive.

The chain is built from TRBV7-9 and TRBJ1-1, with D unclear. Germline V CDR1 and CDR2: SEHNR, FQNEAQ (reference sequence). CDR3 size: 13 residues. Trimming removed 6 bases at V and 3 bases at J, with 11 bases between. The DNA for the CDR3 is TGTGCCAGCAGGATAGAGTTAGACACTGAAGCTTTCTTT. Protein product: CASRIELDTEAFF.

The chain combines TRBV27 with TRBJ2-2; D is undetermined. Looked up from germline, CDR1 is MNHEY and CDR2 is SMNVEV (reference sequence). This CDR3 is built from 13 residues. Trimming took off 4 bases at V and 1 base at J, with 4 bases between the two ends. The CDR3 sequence is CASSSRNTGELFF. CDR3 coding DNA: TGTGCCAGCAGTTCTCGGAACACCGGGGAGCTGTTTTTT.

V usage is TRBV28 and J usage is TRBJ1-2, with D maybe TRBD1 (6 bases). This CDR3 spans 15 amino acids. Trimming shortened V by 3 bases and J by 4 bases, and 15 bases separated the two germline ends. From germline, CDR1 is MDHEN and CDR2 SYDVKM. The CDR3 protein is CASSFIQDSAYGYTF. The CDR3 nucleotides are TGTGCCAGCAGTTTTATTCAGGACAGCGCCTATGGCTACACCTTC.

This chain uses TRBV10-3 with TRBJ1-1, with 8 bases aligning to TRBD1. Germline V gene data show CDR1 as ENHRY and CDR2 as SYGVKD. V lost 2 bases, J lost 6 bases, and 14 bases stayed unmatched. The CDR3 totals 17 residues. The CDR3 DNA follows: TGTGCCATCAGTGAGGGGAGACAGGGGCGTCGAGGGGCTGAAGCTTTCTTT. Translation gives CAISEGRQGRRGAEAFF.

The V gene is TRBV19, the J gene TRBJ1-6; 8 positions match TRBD1. Germline CDR1 reads LNHDA; CDR2 reads SQIVND (reference sequence). CDR3 length: 15 residues. V was clipped by 9 bases and J by 8 bases; unmatched bases: 12. The CDR3 loop reads CASKRQGQRDSPLHF. Here the CDR3 DNA reads TGTGCCAGCAAACGACAGGGGCAAAGGGATTCACCCCTCCACTTT. The full variable domain, rest sourced from reference TRBV19 and TRBJ1-6, is DGGITQSPKYLFRKEGQNVTLSCEQNLNHDAMYWYRQDPGQGLRLIYYSQIVNDFQKGDIAEGYSVSREKKESFPLTVTSAQKNPTAFYLCASKRQGQRDSPLHFGNGTRLTVT.

On this clone itself: A read error may account for a junction end that differs from germline. V gene TRBV2 combines with J gene TRBJ1-3; D unclear. The CDR3 totals 12 residues. Germline CDR1 is SNHLY and CDR2 is FYNNEI. CDR3 nucleotides: TGCTCGGTGGTGCGTTCTGGAAACACCATATATTTT. It specifies CSVVRSGNTIYF.

V and J are TRBV9 and TRBJ2-5; 7 bases are a match to TRBD1. V was pared by 4 bases and J by 4 bases, with 10 bases of the junction left unmatched. There are 15 residues in the CDR3. Germline values: CDR1 SGDLS, CDR2 YYNGEE. In DNA form, the CDR3 reads TGTGCCAGCAGCCCCCTGGGGGCAGGGGGAGAGACCCAGTACTTC. Amino acids: CASSPLGAGGETQYF.

The J gene is TRBJ2-7, the V gene TRBV7-8; 11 positions agree with TRBD1. V lost 2 bases, J lost 5 bases, and 5 bases stayed unmatched. The V gene's germline CDR1 is SGHVS and CDR2 FQNEAQ. The CDR3 runs to 15 residues. DNA of the CDR3: TGTGCCAGCAGCTTAACGAGGACAGGGGGCCACGAGCAGTACTTC. It encodes CASSLTRTGGHEQYF.

Turning to this clone: At the DNA level, this CDR3 is encoded by other sequences in the same sample as well. The gene calls are TRBV6-5 and TRBJ1-2; TRBD1 matches at 8 bases. Unmatched junction bases numbered 3, after V lost 6 bases and J lost 0 bases. The V gene's germline CDR1 is MNHEY and CDR2 SVGAGI. This CDR3 has 14 residues. In nucleotides, the CDR3 is TGTGCCAGCAGACCGACAGGGGCTAACTATGGCTACACCTTC. Amino acid sequence: CASRPTGANYGYTF.